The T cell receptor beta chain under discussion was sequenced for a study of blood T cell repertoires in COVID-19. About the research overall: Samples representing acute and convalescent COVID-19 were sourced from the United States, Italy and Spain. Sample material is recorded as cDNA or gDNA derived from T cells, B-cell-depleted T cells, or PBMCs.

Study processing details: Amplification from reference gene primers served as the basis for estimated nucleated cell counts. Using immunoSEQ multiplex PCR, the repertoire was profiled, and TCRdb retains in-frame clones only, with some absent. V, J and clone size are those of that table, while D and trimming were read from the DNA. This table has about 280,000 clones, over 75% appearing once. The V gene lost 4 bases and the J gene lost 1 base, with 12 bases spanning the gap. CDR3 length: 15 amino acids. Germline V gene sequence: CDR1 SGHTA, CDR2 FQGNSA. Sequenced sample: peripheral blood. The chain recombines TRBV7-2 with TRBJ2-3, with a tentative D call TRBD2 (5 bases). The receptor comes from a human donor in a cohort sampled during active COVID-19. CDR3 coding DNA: TGTGCCAGCAGCTACCTAGCTCCTCGCACAGATACGCAGTATTTT. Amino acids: CASSYLAPRTDTQYF. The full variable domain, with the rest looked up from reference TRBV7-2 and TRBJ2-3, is GAGVSQSPSNKVTEKGKDVELRCDPISGHTALYWYRQSLGQGLEFLIYFQGNSAPDKSGLPSDRFSAERTGGSVSTLTIQRTQQEDSAVYLCASSYLAPRTDTQYFGPGTRLTVL.